This TCR beta chain was profiled in a study of shared clonotypes between healthy human individuals. Findings and caveats of the study: Clonotype sharing across several donors was observed for about 5.5% of naive CD4 clonotypes.

After removal of 2 bases from V and 5 bases from J, the junction contained 9 bases not matched to a gene. Per the germline V gene, CDR1 is SGDLS and CDR2 is YYNGEE. CDR3 size: 18 residues. TCRdb keeps only in-frame clones here, not all; method: immunoSEQ multiplex PCR. The sample records some 2,100,000 clones, roughly 95% being singletons. A remark on this clone: Its antigen is not known.

The sequenced material came from naive CD4+ T cells sorted from blood. The subset: CD45RA+ positively selected. This sequence joins TRBV9 and TRBJ2-1; the match to TRBD2 covers 14 bases. This sequence originates from a man aged 18 to 29 in good health. CDR3 DNA sequence: TGTGCCAGCAGCGTGTCCGGGACTAGCGGGAGCGCCGACAATGAGCAGTTCTTC. Its protein is CASSVSGTSGSADNEQFF.